This TCR beta chain was observed in a study of T cell repertoires in cytomegalovirus infection. As regards this clonotype: The antigen remains unidentified.

Via MiXCR, TCRdb re-called the reads, giving one row per CDR3 protein. This sample has roughly 500,000 distinct CDR3 sequences; approximately 42% occur once, and the top ten carry about 41%. Sequenced material: cultured PBMCs, taken from culture after CMV antigen stimulation. The sequence derives from a human donor in good health (CMV status not recorded). Some clones in this sample may be carry-over from other donors' samples.

For the CDR3, the DNA is TGTGCCAGCAGCTTTTTGCGGGGACGCTACGAGCAGTACTTC. Translated, it gives CASSFLRGRYEQYF. The J gene is TRBJ2-7, the V gene TRBV7-8, with a weak D call TRBD2 (6 bases). This CDR3 contains 14 residues. Deletions cut 3 bases from V and 3 bases from J, with 12 bases between. Looked up from germline, CDR1 is SGHVS and CDR2 is FQNEAQ.